This T cell receptor (beta chain) was captured in a study of preoperative IRX-2 immunotherapy in early breast cancer. Treatment: preoperative locoregional IRX-2 cytokine immunotherapy. Preoperative locoregional IRX-2 cytokine immunotherapy was tested in the phase Ib source study. Data came from immunoSEQ multiplex PCR; TCRdb stores just in-frame clones and leaves some out. This table holds approximately 24,000 clones, about 81% found once. This clone was found once. The CDR3 has 15 residues. V lost 6 bases, J lost 0 bases, and 15 bases lay in between. Germline-derived CDR1 and CDR2 are MNHGY and SAAAGT.

The rearrangement links TRBV6-8 to TRBJ2-7; D could derive from TRBD1 or TRBD2 (6 bases each). The input for sequencing was lymph node tissue, taken after IRX-2 immunotherapy. This TCR was recovered from a human donor with breast cancer. In DNA form, the CDR3 reads TGTGCCAGCAGAGGGGGGACATCCTACTCCTACGAGCAGTACTTC. Residues: CASRGGTSYSYEQYF.